What follows are 29 T cell receptor beta chains derived from one specimen sequenced in a study of T cell repertoires in ileal Crohn's disease. Produced via immunoSEQ multiplex PCR; TCRdb's table is partial and in-frame only. This sample has around 8,000 clones; around 77% occur once, and the top ten carry 6.5% to 9%. Source material: ileal tissue. These receptors were taken from an adult with Crohn's disease.

The chain is built from TRBV7-8 and TRBJ1-3, with 7 bases that match TRBD1. The V and J ends lost 2 bases and 3 bases, in that order; junction bases with no gene match: 4. The germline V gene encodes CDR1 SGHVS and CDR2 FQNEAQ. This CDR3 is 15 amino acids long. CDR3 nucleotides: TGTGCCAGCAGCTTACGTGACAGGGATGGAAACACCATATATTTT. It codes for CASSLRDRDGNTIYF.

The rearrangement joins TRBV5-1 to TRBJ2-7; 9 nucleotides align to TRBD1. The CDR3 contains 14 residues. J gave up 4 bases and V 4 bases, and 6 bases lay outside the gene matches. Germline V gene lookup returns CDR1 SGHRS and CDR2 YFSETQ. The CDR3 loop is CASSGTGGGYEQYF. As DNA, the CDR3 is TGCGCCAGCAGCGGAACAGGGGGCGGTTACGAGCAGTACTTC.

The rearrangement joins TRBV7-9 to TRBJ1-1, with 8 bases that match TRBD1. CDR3 size: 16 residues. Germline assignment: CDR1 SEHNR and CDR2 FQNEAQ (reference sequence). Trimming cost V 7 bases and J 4 bases; bases outside gene matches: 14. In DNA, the CDR3 is TGTGCCAGCAAGCCAGGGGGCTGGGAAGGTAGCACTGAAGCTTTCTTT. Its translation is CASKPGGWEGSTEAFF.

This clone has a single count. The chain couples TRBV9 to TRBJ2-2, with 8 bases identical to TRBD1. CDR1 is SGDLS and CDR2 is YYNGEE in the germline V gene. The CDR3 runs to 18 residues. The J segment lost 1 base and the V segment lost 0 bases, leaving 8 bases of the junction unmatched. The CDR3 spells CASSVANPDRVNTGELFF. The CDR3 nucleotides are TGTGCCAGCAGCGTAGCTAATCCGGACAGGGTGAACACCGGGGAGCTGTTTTTT.

The rearrangement links TRBV5-4 to TRBJ2-7; D remains ambiguous. CDR1 is SGHNT and CDR2 is YYREEE in the germline V gene (reference sequence). This CDR3 comprises 15 residues. Trimming took 3 bases from V and 2 from J, leaving 15 bases between them. DNA for the CDR3: TGTGCCAGCAGCTCCATTGGTCTAGAGCCCTACGAGCAGTACTTC. Its protein is CASSSIGLEPYEQYF.

The J gene is TRBJ1-6, the V gene TRBV7-2, with TRBD1 matching over 7 bases. After removal of 5 bases from V and 4 bases from J, the junction contained 8 bases not matched to a gene. This CDR3 contains 16 residues. Germline assignment: CDR1 SGHTA and CDR2 FQGNSA. In DNA, the CDR3 is TGTGCCAGCAGCCCTAACGTGGGACAGTATAATTCACCCCTCCACTTT. Encoded protein: CASSPNVGQYNSPLHF.

The chain couples TRBV30 to TRBJ1-2; possibly TRBD1 for D (5 bases). Germline CDR1 reads GTSNPN; CDR2 reads SVGIG (reference sequence). The CDR3 has 12 residues. The V end was cut by 6 bases, the J end by 2 bases, with 10 bases between. CDR3 nucleotide sequence: TGTGCCTGTATCCAGGGCAACTATGGCTACACCTTC. It encodes CACIQGNYGYTF.

This sequence joins TRBV6-4 and TRBJ1-2; D is unclear. The CDR3 has 10 residues. V was shortened by 8 bases and J by 4 bases, with 5 bases between the two germline ends. Germline CDR1 reads MRHNA; CDR2 reads SNTAGT. The CDR3 loop is CASLSYGYTF. CDR3 in DNA: TGTGCCAGCCTAAGCTATGGCTACACCTTC.

This clone was observed once. This rearrangement joins TRBV6-5 to TRBJ1-6, with D perhaps TRBD1 (5 bases). The V gene's germline CDR1 is MNHEY and CDR2 SVGAGI. The CDR3 spans 13 residues. The germline V and J ends were trimmed by 0 bases and 10 bases, with 7 bases remaining between them. The CDR3 DNA sequence: TGTGCCAGCAGTTACTCAGGGGTCTCACCCCTCCACTTT. Translated, it gives CASSYSGVSPLHF.

The V call is TRBV10-3, the J call TRBJ1-1; D unresolved. In germline, CDR1 is ENHRY, CDR2 SYGVKD. V was trimmed by 2 bases and J by 10 bases, leaving 8 bases between them. The CDR3 is 11 residues long. The CDR3 here is CAISEGQVAFF. CDR3 DNA: TGTGCCATCAGTGAGGGGCAGGTAGCTTTCTTT.

This chain uses TRBV7-8 with TRBJ1-3, with D maybe TRBD1 (5 bases). V dropped 6 bases and J dropped 4 bases, with 19 bases sitting between them. This CDR3 is 16 amino acids long. The V gene's germline CDR1 is SGHVS and CDR2 FQNEAQ. CDR3 sequence: CASSPSRTTGGNTIYF. The CDR3 coding sequence is TGTGCCAGCAGTCCCAGCAGGACAACCGGAGGAAACACCATATATTTT.

As DNA, the CDR3 is TGTGCCAGCAGCTTGCTGGGCCGGGACAGGGCCTATGGCTACACCTTC. The encoded protein is CASSLLGRDRAYGYTF. This chain uses TRBV5-4 with TRBJ1-2; 9 nucleotides match TRBD1. CDR3 size: 16 residues. The V segment lost 1 base and the J segment 4 bases; nucleotides outside the gene matches: 8. CDR1 SGHNT and CDR2 YYREEE come from the germline V gene (reference sequence).

The rearrangement joins TRBV5-6 to TRBJ1-1, with D unresolved. The germline V gene encodes CDR1 SGHDT and CDR2 YYEEEE. There are 18 residues in the CDR3. Trimming pared 2 bases from V and 5 bases from J, leaving 25 bases between. This chain's CDR3 is CASSLVNLGGLAGTEAFF. The CDR3 nucleotides are TGTGCCAGCAGCTTAGTCAATCTTGGAGGCCTGGCGGGAACTGAAGCTTTCTTT.

The chain recombines TRBV7-2 with TRBJ2-7; TRBD2 matches at 8 bases. The CDR3 is made up of 14 amino acids. Germline lookup yields CDR1 SGHTA and CDR2 FQGNSA. The trim removed 1 base at V and 6 bases at J, leaving 5 bases unmatched. CDR3: CASSLVPGGSEQYF. The DNA of the CDR3 is TGTGCCAGCAGCTTAGTGCCGGGGGGGAGCGAGCAGTACTTC. Full variable domain (missing parts from reference TRBV7-2 and TRBJ2-7): GAGVSQSPSNKVTEKGKDVELRCDPISGHTALYWYRQSLGQGLEFLIYFQGNSAPDKSGLPSDRFSAERTGGSVSTLTIQRTQQEDSAVYLCASSLVPGGSEQYFGPGTRLTVT.

The chain recombines TRBV11-2 with TRBJ1-3; D is ambiguous. The CDR3 extends over 15 amino acids. Germline-derived CDR1 and CDR2 are SGHAT and FQNNGV. Trimming pared 5 bases from V and 4 bases from J, leaving 15 bases between. The CDR3, as DNA: TGTGCCAGCAGCCAAGAAGGAGGGAACGGAAACACCATATATTTT. Its protein is CASSQEGGNGNTIYF.

The CDR3: CASSLPYNPGDPEQYF. In DNA form, the CDR3 reads TGTGCCAGCAGCCTACCGTATAACCCAGGGGACCCCGAGCAGTACTTC. The genes are TRBV28 and TRBJ2-7; D perhaps matches TRBD1 (6 bases). There are 16 residues in the CDR3. V gave up 6 bases and J gave up 6 bases, with 24 bases separating them. CDR1 and CDR2 from the germline V gene are MDHEN and SYDVKM.

The chain uses TRBV4-3 and TRBJ2-2; 10 bases map to TRBD2. Per germline, CDR1 LGHNA and CDR2 YSLEER. This CDR3 contains 16 residues. The junction had 9 bases not matched to a gene; V was cut back by 4 bases and J by 7 bases. The chain's CDR3 is CASSRELAGTGGELFF. The CDR3 bases are TGCGCCAGCAGCCGAGAACTAGCGGGGACGGGCGGGGAGCTGTTTTTT.

The genes are TRBV5-1 and TRBJ1-1; TRBD1 might be the D (6 bases). Germline V gene lookup returns CDR1 SGHRS and CDR2 YFSETQ. Trimming removed 2 bases at V and 3 bases at J, with 11 bases between. The CDR3 is made up of 14 amino acids. CDR3 DNA sequence: TGCGCCAGCAGCTTCGGACAGTCTTACACTGAAGCTTTCTTT. Encoded protein: CASSFGQSYTEAFF.

The rearrangement joins TRBV6-5 to TRBJ2-2; a weak D match, TRBD1 (7 bases). Germline-derived CDR1 and CDR2 are MNHEY and SVGAGI. The CDR3 sequence is 16 residues long. The V and J ends lost 0 bases and 4 bases respectively, with 12 bases between them. The CDR3 is CASSYSSGGGTGELFF. The CDR3 DNA is TGTGCCAGCAGTTACTCTTCAGGGGGAGGCACCGGGGAGCTGTTTTTT.

CDR3 nucleotides: TGTGCCAGCAGTGAACCCACTAGCGGGGGGGCAACAGATACGCAGTATTTT. Protein product: CASSEPTSGGATDTQYF. The V gene is TRBV25-1, the J gene TRBJ2-3; 13 bases are shared with TRBD2. V lost 2 bases to trimming and J lost 3 bases; unmatched junction nucleotides: 5. There are 17 residues in the CDR3. CDR1 MGHDK and CDR2 SYGVNS come from the germline V gene.

With respect to this clone: One end of the junction varies from germline; a read error may be responsible. The chain couples TRBV29-1 to TRBJ1-1, with 8 bases aligning to TRBD1. Germline V gives CDR1 SQVTM, CDR2 ANQGSEA. CDR3 length: 11 residues. The CDR3 bases are TGCAGCGTTGAAGATCAAGCTCAGGGGGCCTTT. It codes for CSVEDQAQGAF.

V and J are TRBV7-8 and TRBJ2-7; the D gene is possibly TRBD1 (6 bases). The length of the CDR3 is 14 residues. V lost 5 bases and J lost 4, with 15 bases in between. In germline, CDR1 is SGHVS, CDR2 FQNEAQ. CDR3 nucleotide sequence: TGTGCCAGCAGCCAACAGGGTGGTGGTTACGAGCAGTACTTC. Residues: CASSQQGGGYEQYF.

The J gene is TRBJ2-7, the V gene TRBV6-1, with 10 bases matching TRBD1. Per germline, CDR1 MNHNS and CDR2 SASEGT. J was trimmed by 5 bases and V by 2 bases; bases with no gene match: 3. The CDR3 totals 14 residues. CDR3 DNA sequence: TGTGCCAGCAGTGAAAGGGACAGGGGCCACGAGCAGTACTTC. It yields the protein CASSERDRGHEQYF.

The chain links TRBV5-6 to TRBJ1-2, with D possibly matching TRBD1 (5 bases). Looked up from germline, CDR1 is SGHDT and CDR2 is YYEEEE. V lost 0 bases and J lost 4, with 10 bases in between. CDR3 size: 14 residues. CDR3 coding DNA: TGTGCCAGCAGCTTGGCCAGGGCCTCCTATGGCTACACCTTC. Translation gives CASSLARASYGYTF.

The chain uses TRBV6-1 and TRBJ1-6; TRBD1 matches 8 bases. From germline, CDR1 is MNHNS and CDR2 SASEGT. The V gene end was trimmed by 8 bases and the J gene end by 9 bases; junction bases not matched to a gene: 12. CDR3 length: 15 residues. CDR3 loop: CASWTRQGQGSPLHF. CDR3 DNA sequence: TGTGCCAGCTGGACTAGACAGGGGCAGGGTTCACCCCTCCACTTT.

The chain has TRBV6-1 and TRBJ2-4; maybe TRBD2 (7 bases). Per germline, CDR1 MNHNS and CDR2 SASEGT. V was shortened by 4 bases and J by 7 bases, with 14 bases between the two germline ends. CDR3 size: 14 residues. For the CDR3, the DNA is TGTGCCAGCAGTGCTTCGGGGGGCGGGAACATTCAGTACTTC. This codes for CASSASGGGNIQYF.

The rearrangement links TRBV9 to TRBJ2-1, with 8 bases lining up with TRBD2. After removal of 0 bases from V and 7 bases from J, the junction contained 3 bases not matched to a gene. Germline V CDR1 and CDR2: SGDLS, YYNGEE. The CDR3 contains 14 residues. Here the CDR3 reads CASSVAGLANEQFF. As DNA, the CDR3 is TGTGCCAGCAGCGTAGCTGGACTAGCTAATGAGCAGTTCTTC.

The chain joins TRBV11-2 to TRBJ1-2, with D hard to call. The CDR3 covers 14 residues. The germline V gene encodes CDR1 SGHAT and CDR2 FQNNGV. V lost 0 bases, J lost 5 bases, and 10 bases lay in between. The CDR3 DNA sequence: TGTGCCAGCAGCTTAGATTTGGGCACTTATGGCTACACCTTC. Translation gives CASSLDLGTYGYTF.

V gene TRBV5-6 combines with J gene TRBJ1-3; no clear D gene. Germline CDR1 reads SGHDT; CDR2 reads YYEEEE. V shed 2 bases and J shed 7 bases, with 13 bases lying between them. CDR3 length: 14 residues. The CDR3 nucleotides read TGTGCCAGCAGCTTTTGGCAGAAGAGGAACACCATATATTTT. Encoded protein: CASSFWQKRNTIYF.